The present TCR beta chain was sequenced within a study of siplizumab effects on memory and regulatory T cells. Study-level findings and limits: A minor fraction of alloreactive clones, and no more, mapped to unstimulated subsets. In unstimulated cells, naive T cells appeared more diverse than memory T cells and seemed major alloresponse contributors.

Turning to this clone: Its target is not known.

The protocol was immunoSEQ multiplex PCR, while the TCRdb copy is restricted to in-frame clones and leaves out a portion. There are 85,000 to 130,000 clones in the sample; about 94% occur only once, and about 0.62% lies in the top ten. The sample taken for sequencing was Tregs sorted from blood. The origin of this receptor is a human donor in good health.

CDR3 DNA: TGTGCCAGCTCACGGTCCGGGACAGGGAGAGCCGGGGAGCTGTTTTTT. This encodes CASSRSGTGRAGELFF. This rearrangement joins TRBV18 to TRBJ2-2; 9 nucleotides line up with TRBD1. The CDR3 runs 16 residues. The germline CDR1 and CDR2 sequences are KGHSH and LQKENI. Trimming cost V 4 bases and J 6 bases; bases outside gene matches: 9.